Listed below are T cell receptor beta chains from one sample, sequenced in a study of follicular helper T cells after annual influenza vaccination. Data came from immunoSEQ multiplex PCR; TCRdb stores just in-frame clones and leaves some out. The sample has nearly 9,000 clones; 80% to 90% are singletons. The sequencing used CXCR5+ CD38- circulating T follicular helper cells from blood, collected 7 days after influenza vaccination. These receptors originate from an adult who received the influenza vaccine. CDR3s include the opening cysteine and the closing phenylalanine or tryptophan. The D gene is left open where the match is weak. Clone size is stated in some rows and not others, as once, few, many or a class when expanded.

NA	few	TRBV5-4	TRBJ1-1	CASSFSLNTEAFF
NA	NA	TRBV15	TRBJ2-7	CATSRRKEAEQYF
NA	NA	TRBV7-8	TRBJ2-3	CASSLERTDTQYF
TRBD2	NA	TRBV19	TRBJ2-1	CASSARQLAGGPNEQFF
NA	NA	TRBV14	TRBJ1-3	CASSRPAGNTIYF
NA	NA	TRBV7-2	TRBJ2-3	CASSFDTGRRDTQYF
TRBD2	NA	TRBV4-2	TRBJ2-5	CASSRASLAATQETQYF
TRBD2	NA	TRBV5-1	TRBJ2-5	CASSLVASGANQETQYF
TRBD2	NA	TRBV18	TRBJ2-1	CASSLGLAGDGEQFF
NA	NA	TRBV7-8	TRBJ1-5	CASSSDSNFQPQHF
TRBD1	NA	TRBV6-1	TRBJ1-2	CASRKARGHGYGYTF
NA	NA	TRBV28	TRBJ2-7	CASSLDSSYEQYF
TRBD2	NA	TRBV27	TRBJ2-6	CASSLSYREAGANVLTF
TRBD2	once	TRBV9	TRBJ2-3	CASGELAASPDTQYF
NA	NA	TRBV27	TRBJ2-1	CASSAALQGYNEQFF
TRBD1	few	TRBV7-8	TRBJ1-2	CASSFGTGGDGYTF
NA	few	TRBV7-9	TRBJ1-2	CASSLETVYYGYTF
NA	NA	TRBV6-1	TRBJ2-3	CASNTGDPTDTQYF
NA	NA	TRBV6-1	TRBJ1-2	CASSAGRATNYGYTF
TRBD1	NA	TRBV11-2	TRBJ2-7	CASSLGAGTGGREQYF
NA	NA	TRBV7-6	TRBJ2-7	CASSLVSGEPGHEQYF
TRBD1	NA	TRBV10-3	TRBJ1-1	CAISGTGGTEAFF
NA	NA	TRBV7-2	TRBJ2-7	CASSLVGGGTYEQYF
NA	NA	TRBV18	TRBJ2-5	CASSPTAGETQYF
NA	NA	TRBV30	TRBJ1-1	CAWSAVGAYTEAFF
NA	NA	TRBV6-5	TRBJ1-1	CASGTNTEAFF
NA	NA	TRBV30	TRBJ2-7	CAWSDPLRTLSEQYF
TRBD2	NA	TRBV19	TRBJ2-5	CASSIGEAGGFTKTQYF
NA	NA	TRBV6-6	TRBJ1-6	CASSQPGRPDPLHF
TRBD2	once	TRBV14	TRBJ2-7	CASSHRMGTSNEQYF
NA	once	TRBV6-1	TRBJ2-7	CASSHPTIYEQYF
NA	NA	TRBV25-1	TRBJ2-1	CASSGDIGNEQFF
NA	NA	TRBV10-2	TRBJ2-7	CASSRDAYLEQYF
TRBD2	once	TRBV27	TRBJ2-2	CASKDLRGGRVGELFF
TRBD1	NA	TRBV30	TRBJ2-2	CAQGQRNTGELFF
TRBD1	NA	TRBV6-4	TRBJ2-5	CASRNPGQGVMKTQYF
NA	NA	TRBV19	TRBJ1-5	CASSPSGVGTQPQHF
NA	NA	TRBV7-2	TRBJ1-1	CASSLGGRVEAFF